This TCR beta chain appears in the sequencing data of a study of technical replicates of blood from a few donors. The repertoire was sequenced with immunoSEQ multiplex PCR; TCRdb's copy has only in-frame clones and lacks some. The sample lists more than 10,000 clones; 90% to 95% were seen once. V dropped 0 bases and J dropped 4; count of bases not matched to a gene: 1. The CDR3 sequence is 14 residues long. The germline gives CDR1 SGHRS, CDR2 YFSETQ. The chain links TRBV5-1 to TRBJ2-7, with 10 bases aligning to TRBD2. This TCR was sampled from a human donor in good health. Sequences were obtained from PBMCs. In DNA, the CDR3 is TGCGCCAGCAGCTTGGGGACTAGCGGTTACGAGCAGTACTTC. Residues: CASSLGTSGYEQYF.